This T cell receptor (beta chain) derives from a study of T-cell memory formation after mild COVID-19. Study overall: TCR clusters were mostly confined to one donor each. General study results and limits: What remained unconfirmed was the SARS-CoV-2 specificity of second-wave clones peaking on day 37. Clones that contracted clustered mainly in CM and EM if CD4+ and in EMRA if CD8+.

Employing constant-segment primers, 5'RACE generated TCR alpha and TCR beta cDNA libraries bearing sample barcodes and UMIs. Each CDR3 protein is one row after TCRdb ran MiXCR on the 5' RACE reads. The table records hundreds of thousands of distinct CDR3 sequences, approximately 23% of them present only once. As for this clonotype: The antigen remains undetermined.

The specimen was PBMCs or a T cell subset sorted from them (not recorded which). This receptor was identified in an adult woman who had mild COVID-19 (a few samples of this study predate the infection). Cell type and time point are not known.

CDR3 nucleotide sequence: TGTGCCAGCAGTTTTTTTGGGAAGGAGCAGTACTTC. Protein: CASSFFGKEQYF. The chain joins TRBV12-3 or TRBV12-4 to TRBJ2-7; no clear D. The CDR3 runs 12 residues. V lost 3 bases and J lost 7, with 10 bases in between.